Below, 21 T cell receptor beta chains from the same sample are listed, as sequenced in a study of blood T cell repertoires in COVID-19. The assay was immunoSEQ multiplex PCR, and TCRdb's table has in-frame clones only and misses some. The sample contains under 250,000 clones, 70% to 90% of which appear only once. Sequencing was done on a sample of peripheral blood. These receptors were taken from an older woman with active or convalescent COVID-19.

The CDR3 loop is CASSPIGGGRADTQYF. CDR3 sequence (DNA): TGTGCCAGCTCACCTATAGGGGGGGGCCGCGCAGATACGCAGTATTTT. The chain couples TRBV18 to TRBJ2-3; TRBD2 is a possible D gene (7 bases). Trimming took off 3 bases at V and 4 bases at J, with 17 bases between the two ends. CDR1 KGHSH and CDR2 LQKENI come from the germline V gene. The CDR3 extends over 16 amino acids.

The chain uses TRBV5-1 and TRBJ2-7; 10 bases fit TRBD1. The V gene end was trimmed by 4 bases and the J gene end by 2 bases; junction bases not matched to a gene: 9. The CDR3 has 16 amino acids. Germline V gives CDR1 SGHRS, CDR2 YFSETQ. The CDR3, as DNA: TGCGCCAGCAGCCCACAGGTGGGGACAGGGGCCTACGAGCAGTACTTC. This gives the protein CASSPQVGTGAYEQYF. The variable domain in full, completed from reference TRBV5-1 and TRBJ2-7, reads KAGVTQTPRYLIKTRGQQVTLSCSPISGHRSVSWYQQTPGQGLQFLFEYFSETQRNKGNFPGRFSGRQFSNSRSEMNVSTLELGDSALYLCASSPQVGTGAYEQYFGPGTRLTVT.

The gene calls are TRBV5-4 and TRBJ1-1; D is unresolved. V was clipped by 6 bases and J by 0 bases, with 3 bases between them. The germline V gene has CDR1 SGHNT and CDR2 YYREEE (reference sequence). The CDR3 is made up of 11 amino acids. CDR3: CASIMNTEAFF. CDR3 DNA: TGTGCCAGCATCATGAACACTGAAGCTTTCTTT.

This clone was recorded only once. The gene calls are TRBV7-9 and TRBJ2-2, with 8 bases aligning to TRBD2. The CDR3 is made up of 16 amino acids. Germline CDR1 reads SEHNR; CDR2 reads FQNEAQ (reference sequence). Unmatched junction bases numbered 11, after V lost 5 bases and J lost 6 bases. In DNA, the CDR3 is TGTGCCAGCAGCCCTCCGGGGGGGAGGATATCCGGGGAGCTGTTTTTT. Translating it yields CASSPPGGRISGELFF.

V gene TRBV3-1 (or the pseudogene TRBV3-2) combines with J gene TRBJ2-1, with a tentative D call TRBD2 (6 bases). Germline V gene data show CDR1 as LGHDT and CDR2 as YNNKEL (reference sequence). The CDR3 runs 16 residues. V was shortened by 3 bases and J by 2 bases, with 14 bases between the two germline ends. CDR3 protein: CASSHSTSLPYNEQFF. The CDR3 region has the DNA TGTGCCAGCAGCCATTCGACTAGTTTGCCCTACAATGAGCAGTTCTTC.

This chain connects TRBV5-1 to TRBJ2-3, with 7 bases that match TRBD1. The junction had 7 bases not matched to a gene; V was cut back by 4 bases and J by 5 bases. The CDR3 sequence is 14 residues long. Germline values: CDR1 SGHRS, CDR2 YFSETQ. The CDR3: CASSQGQARDTQYF. In DNA form, the CDR3 reads TGCGCCAGCAGCCAAGGACAGGCAAGAGATACGCAGTATTTT.

The chain is built from TRBV18 and TRBJ1-6; 9 nucleotides agree with TRBD1. Trimming removed 1 base from V and 10 bases from J; junction bases left unmatched: 8. This CDR3 is 16 amino acids long. Germline CDR1 reads KGHSH; CDR2 reads LQKENI. CDR3 nucleotides: TGTGCCAGCTCACCACGGACAGGGGACATAAGATCACCCCTCCACTTT. This gives the protein CASSPRTGDIRSPLHF.

The CDR3 nucleotides read TGTGCCAGCAGCTTATCTACGACAGGGGCGGGGACTGAAGCTTTCTTT. Its protein is CASSLSTTGAGTEAFF. This sequence joins TRBV7-3 and TRBJ1-1, with 8 positions matching TRBD1. The germline V gene has CDR1 SGHTA and CDR2 FQGTGA. V shed 2 bases and J 5 bases; nucleotides not matched to a gene: 10. CDR3 length equals 16 residues.

The V call is TRBV30, the J call TRBJ2-6; 9 positions agree with TRBD1. J lost 0 bases, V lost 3 bases, and 6 bases had no gene match. The CDR3 is 17 residues long. The germline V gene has CDR1 GTSNPN and CDR2 SVGIG (reference sequence). CDR3 coding DNA: TGTGCCTGGAGGCGGGGACAGGGATACTCTGGGGCCAACGTCCTGACTTTC. It specifies CAWRRGQGYSGANVLTF.

The chain carries TRBV30 and TRBJ1-1; maybe TRBD1 (5 bases). Germline V lookup: CDR1 GTSNPN, CDR2 SVGIG (reference sequence). Trimming cost V 3 bases and J 4 bases, with 18 bases left between them. There are 15 residues in the CDR3. This chain's CDR3 is CAWRQMGRGGTEAFF. CDR3 nucleotide sequence: TGTGCCTGGAGGCAAATGGGACGGGGAGGCACTGAAGCTTTCTTT.

The J gene is TRBJ2-5, the V gene TRBV7-7, with D possibly TRBD1 on 6 matching bases. The CDR3 extends over 13 amino acids. Germline-derived CDR1 and CDR2 are SSHAT and FNYEAQ (reference sequence). V was trimmed by 6 bases and J by 5 bases, leaving 13 bases between them. The chain's CDR3 is CASSQDRRETQYF. In nucleotides, the CDR3 is TGTGCCAGCAGTCAGGACAGACGGGAGACCCAGTACTTC.

The J gene is TRBJ1-4, the V gene TRBV10-3, with 9 bases matching TRBD1. Germline V gene data show CDR1 as ENHRY and CDR2 as SYGVKD. This CDR3 spans 14 amino acids. J lost 7 bases, V lost 7 bases, and 7 bases had no gene match. Written as DNA, the CDR3 is TGTGCCATCACCCCGGACAGGGGAAGTGAAAAACTGTTTTTT. The encoded protein is CAITPDRGSEKLFF.

The chain links TRBV2 to TRBJ2-2; D possibly corresponds to TRBD2 (7 bases). Trimming left V 5 bases short and J 3 bases short, with 19 bases between. CDR1 is SNHLY and CDR2 is FYNNEI in the germline V gene. The CDR3 runs 17 residues. The chain's CDR3 is CASSLVLGGLDTGELFF. The CDR3 DNA reads as TGTGCCAGCAGTTTAGTCCTGGGGGGGCTGGACACCGGGGAGCTGTTTTTT.

The V call is TRBV6-7, the J call TRBJ1-1; tentative D call: TRBD1 (6 bases). TRBV6-7 is labeled an ORF, and its function is uncertain. V shed 2 bases and J shed 1 base, with 14 bases lying between them. CDR3 length equals 16 residues. CDR3 sequence (DNA): TGTGCCAGCAGTTACCCGCCCGGACAGAGGAACACTGAAGCTTTCTTT. Translated: CASSYPPGQRNTEAFF.

CDR3 protein: CASSLLAGVLDEQFF. The CDR3 coding sequence is TGTGCCAGCAGCTTACTAGCGGGAGTTCTGGATGAGCAGTTCTTC. The rearrangement uses TRBV7-9 and TRBJ2-1, with 10 bases that match TRBD2. This CDR3 contains 15 residues. Trimming cost V 2 bases and J 8 bases; bases outside gene matches: 6. Germline V gives CDR1 SEHNR, CDR2 FQNEAQ (reference sequence).

The rearrangement uses TRBV19 and TRBJ1-5; 10 positions match TRBD1. Per germline, CDR1 LNHDA and CDR2 SQIVND (reference sequence). V lost 5 bases to trimming and J lost 4 bases; unmatched junction nucleotides: 8. The CDR3 is 16 residues long. The CDR3 DNA reads TGTGCCAGTAGTCCGGGACAGGGGCGTATTAATCAGCCCCAGCATTTT. Encoded protein: CASSPGQGRINQPQHF.

V and J are TRBV5-1 and TRBJ1-2; weak D call: TRBD1 (5 bases). The germline CDR1 and CDR2 sequences are SGHRS and YFSETQ. The CDR3 is 15 amino acids. Trimming shortened V by 3 bases and J by 8 bases, and 20 bases separated the two germline ends. CDR3 residues: CASSSNRQRPSGYTF. CDR3 nucleotides: TGCGCCAGCAGCTCGAATCGACAGCGACCTTCGGGCTACACCTTC.

J is TRBJ2-5 and V is TRBV9; a possible D gene is TRBD2 (7 bases). Per the germline V gene, CDR1 is SGDLS and CDR2 is YYNGEE. The germline V and J ends were trimmed by 0 bases and 3 bases, with 18 bases remaining between them. This CDR3 has 17 residues. The CDR3 bases are TGTGCCAGCAGCGTAGGGGCTGCCGGGGGGCTGAAAGAGACCCAGTACTTC. Translated: CASSVGAAGGLKETQYF.

This sequence joins TRBV11-2 and TRBJ1-5; no reliable D call. Germline-derived CDR1 and CDR2 are SGHAT and FQNNGV. V lost 5 bases and J lost 0, with 11 bases in between. CDR3 size: 15 residues. The CDR3 spells CASSLGEYSNQPQHF. DNA for the CDR3: TGTGCCAGCAGCCTCGGAGAGTATAGCAATCAGCCCCAGCATTTT. Complete variable domain (other parts from reference TRBV11-2 and TRBJ1-5): EAGVAQSPRYKIIEKRQSVAFWCNPISGHATLYWYQQILGQGPKLLIQFQNNGVVDDSQLPKDRFSAERLKGVDSTLKIQPAKLEDSAVYLCASSLGEYSNQPQHFGDGTRLSIL.

The J gene is TRBJ2-7, the V gene TRBV15; TRBD1 matches at 8 bases. CDR1 is LNHNV and CDR2 is YYDKDF in the germline V gene (reference sequence). The CDR3 spans 15 residues. J lost 5 bases, V lost 0 bases, and 6 bases had no gene match. In DNA, the CDR3 is TGTGCCACCAGCAGAGAGACAGGGGCTTGGAACGAGCAGTACTTC. This gives the protein CATSRETGAWNEQYF.

V is TRBV18 and J is TRBJ1-1; 8 bases line up with TRBD1. After removal of 6 bases from V and 0 bases from J, the junction contained 6 bases not matched to a gene. Germline CDR1 reads KGHSH; CDR2 reads LQKENI. This CDR3 is 15 amino acids long. CDR3 sequence reads: CASSFDRGVNTEAFF. CDR3 sequence (DNA): TGTGCCAGCTCCTTTGACAGGGGCGTGAACACTGAAGCTTTCTTT. The variable domain in full, with the rest retrieved from reference TRBV18 and TRBJ1-1, is NAGVMQNPRHLVRRRGQEARLRCSPMKGHSHVYWYRQLPEEGLKFMVYLQKENIIDESGMPKERFSAEFPKEGPSILRIQQVVRGDSAAYFCASSFDRGVNTEAFFGQGTRLTVV.